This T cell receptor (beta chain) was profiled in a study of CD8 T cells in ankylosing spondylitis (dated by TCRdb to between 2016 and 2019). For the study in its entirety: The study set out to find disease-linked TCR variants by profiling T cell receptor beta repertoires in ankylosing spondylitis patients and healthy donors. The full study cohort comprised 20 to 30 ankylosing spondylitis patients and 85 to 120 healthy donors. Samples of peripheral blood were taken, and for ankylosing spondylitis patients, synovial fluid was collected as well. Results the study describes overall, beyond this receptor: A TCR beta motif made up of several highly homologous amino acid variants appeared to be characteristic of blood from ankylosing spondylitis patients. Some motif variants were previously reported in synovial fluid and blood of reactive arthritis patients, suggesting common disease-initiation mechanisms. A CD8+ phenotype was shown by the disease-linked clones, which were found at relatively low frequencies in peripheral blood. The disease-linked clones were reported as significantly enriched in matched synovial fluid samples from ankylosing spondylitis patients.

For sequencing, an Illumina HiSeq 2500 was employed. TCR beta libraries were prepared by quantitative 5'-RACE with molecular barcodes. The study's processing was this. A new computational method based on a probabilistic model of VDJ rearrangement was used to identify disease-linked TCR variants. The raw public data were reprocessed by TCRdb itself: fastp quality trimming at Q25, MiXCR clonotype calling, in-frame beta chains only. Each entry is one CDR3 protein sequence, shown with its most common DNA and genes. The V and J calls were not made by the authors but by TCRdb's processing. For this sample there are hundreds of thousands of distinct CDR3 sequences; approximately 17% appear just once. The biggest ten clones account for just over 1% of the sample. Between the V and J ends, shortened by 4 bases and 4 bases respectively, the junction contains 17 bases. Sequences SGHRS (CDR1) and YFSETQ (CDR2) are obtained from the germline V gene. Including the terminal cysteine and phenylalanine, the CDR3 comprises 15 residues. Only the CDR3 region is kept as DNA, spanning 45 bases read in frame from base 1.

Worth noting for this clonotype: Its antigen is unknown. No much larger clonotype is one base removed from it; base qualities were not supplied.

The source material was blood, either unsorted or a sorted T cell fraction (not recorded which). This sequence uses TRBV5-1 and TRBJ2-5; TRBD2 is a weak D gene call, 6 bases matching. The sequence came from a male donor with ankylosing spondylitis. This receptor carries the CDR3 CASSGVRRAGETQYF. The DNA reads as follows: TGCGCCAGCAGCGGCGTGAGGAGGGCGGGAGAGACCCAGTACTTC.